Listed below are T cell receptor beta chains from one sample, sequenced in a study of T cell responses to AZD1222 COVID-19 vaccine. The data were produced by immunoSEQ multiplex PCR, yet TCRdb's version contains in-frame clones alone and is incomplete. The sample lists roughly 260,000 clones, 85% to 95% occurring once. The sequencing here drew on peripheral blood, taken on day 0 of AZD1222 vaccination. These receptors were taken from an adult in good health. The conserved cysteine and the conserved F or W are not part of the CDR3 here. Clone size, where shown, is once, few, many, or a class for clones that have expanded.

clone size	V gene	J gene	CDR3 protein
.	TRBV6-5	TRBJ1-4	ASSYSGSTNEKLF
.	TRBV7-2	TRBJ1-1	ASSFPDRGLRTEAF
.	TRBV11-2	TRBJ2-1	ASSKNPGLAYNEQF
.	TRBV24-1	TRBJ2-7	ATSDPRSEQY
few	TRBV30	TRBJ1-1	AWDRGGTEAF
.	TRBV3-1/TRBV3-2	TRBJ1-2	ASSQDGGNYGYT
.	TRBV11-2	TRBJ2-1	ASSLEGLVMGEQF
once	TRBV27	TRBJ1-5	ASSLDRLYQPQH
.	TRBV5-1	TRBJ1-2	ASSLQANYGYT
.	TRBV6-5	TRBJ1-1	ASSLGQGRTEAF
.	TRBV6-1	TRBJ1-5	ASSERAQPQH
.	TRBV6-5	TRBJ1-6	ASTPGTDNSPLH
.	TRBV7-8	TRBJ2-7	ASSAWGQGARRSSYEQY
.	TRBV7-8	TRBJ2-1	ASSLERRGRVSYNEQF
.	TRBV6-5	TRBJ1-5	ASSPSAANYQPQH
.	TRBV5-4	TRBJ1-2	ASSAYSRPTQGYT
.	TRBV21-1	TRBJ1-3	ASSKALRGTDTIY
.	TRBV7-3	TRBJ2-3	ASSPRLQGLPRDTQY
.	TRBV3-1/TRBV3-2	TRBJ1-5	ASSQGRGGQPQH
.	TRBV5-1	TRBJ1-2	ASSLHQGTDGYT
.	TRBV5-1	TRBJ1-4	ASSQGQGGEKLF
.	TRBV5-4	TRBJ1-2	ASSLSEGYGYT
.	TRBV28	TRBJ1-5	ASSLYAWGQSNQPQH
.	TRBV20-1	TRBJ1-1	SARVEAF
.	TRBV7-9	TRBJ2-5	ASTRVGVGETQY
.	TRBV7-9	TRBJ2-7	ASSQTGRPIQY
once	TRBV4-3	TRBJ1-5	ASSQEAGGYQPQH
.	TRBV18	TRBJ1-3	ASSPDRENTIY
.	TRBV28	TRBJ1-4	ASSLTNRGDEKLF
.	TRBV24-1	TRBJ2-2	ATGSGIGELF
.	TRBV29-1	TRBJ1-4	SVPTGPTNEKLF
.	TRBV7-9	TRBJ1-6	ASSLHSIPGPGINSPLH
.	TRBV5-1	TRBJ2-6	ASSAGLLSGANVLT